The source of this T cell receptor beta chain is a study of blood T cell repertoires in COVID-19. Overall study: PBMCs, B-cell-depleted T cells, or T cells were the source of the cDNA or gDNA that made up the material.

Using immunoSEQ multiplex PCR, the repertoire was profiled, and TCRdb retains in-frame clones only, with some absent. In the table there are over 250,000 clones, roughly 86% of which are singletons. CDR1 and CDR2 from the germline V gene are SEHNR and FQNEAQ (reference sequence). V was cut by 5 bases and J by 3 bases, with 16 bases left in between. CDR3 length: 15 residues. Participant ages covered about 18 to 89 years across about two dozen US areas. The TCR sequence derives from a woman in her 30s who had recovered from COVID-19. The specimen was PBMCs or T cells enriched from blood (not recorded which). The chain has TRBV7-9 and TRBJ1-2, with D tentatively TRBD1 (6 bases). CDR3 protein: CASSPLTQGDYGYTF. The CDR3 nucleotides read TGTGCCAGCAGCCCCCTAACACAGGGAGACTATGGCTACACCTTC.